This T cell receptor beta chain was retrieved from a study of blood T cell repertoires in COVID-19. Whole-study context: COVID-19 samples from acute and convalescent phases originated in the United States, Italy and Spain. PBMCs, B-cell-depleted T cells, or T cells provided the cDNA or gDNA that made up the material.

Assay used: immunoSEQ multiplex PCR; TCRdb lists only in-frame clones, some missing. The sample records approximately 140,000 clones, around 84% being singletons. CDR1 and CDR2 from the germline V gene are SGHTA and FQGNSA. V lost 5 bases and J 3 bases, leaving 10 bases between the germline ends. The CDR3 loop spans 13 amino acids. This sequence joins TRBV7-2 and TRBJ1-2; D not certain. The sample was peripheral blood. This TCR was recovered from a man aged 70 or older with acute or convalescent COVID-19. CDR3 amino acids: CASSLGGYYGYTF. The CDR3 coding sequence is TGTGCCAGCAGCCTTGGAGGGTACTATGGCTACACCTTC.